One sample yielded the 8 T cell receptor beta chains listed below, sequenced in a study of T cells in Graves' hyperthyroidism and ophthalmopathy. There were TCR beta CDR3 regions amplified from RNA transcripts. First-round RT-PCR targeting the TCR CDR3 was performed with the HTBI primer set. In TCRdb, the multiplex PCR reads were re-called with MiXCR into one record per CDR3 protein. The data show approximately 380,000 distinct CDR3 sequences, over 13% seen once. The specimen was blood. Every receptor here comes from a man aged 50 to 59 with Graves' ophthalmopathy.

Note on this clonotype: A read error is possible here, since a much larger clone lies one base away. V usage is TRBV29-1 and J usage is TRBJ2-5; 13 bases are shared with TRBD2. The CDR3 has 15 residues. Germline CDR1 reads SQVTM; CDR2 reads ANQGSEA. CDR3 bases: TGCAGCGTTGACGGGACTAGCGGGAACCAAGAGACCCAGTGCTTC. Protein sequence: CSVDGTSGNQETQCF.

This clonotype came up a few times. V gene TRBV6-1 combines with J gene TRBJ1-3; D call uncertain. This CDR3 is built from 14 residues. With 4 bases removed from V and 2 bases from J, the gap between germline ends came to 9 bases. Germline V CDR1 and CDR2: MNHNS, SASEGT. The CDR3 is CASSVSTAGNTIYF. DNA for the CDR3: TGTGCCAGCAGTGTTAGTACGGCTGGAAACACCATATATTTT.

This clonotype was picked up many times. This chain links TRBV5-6 with TRBJ2-7, with 7 bases identical to TRBD2. The CDR3 consists of 15 residues. The germline gives CDR1 SGHDT, CDR2 YYEEEE. The V gene end was trimmed by 6 bases and the J gene end by 1 base; junction bases not matched to a gene: 10. The CDR3 coding sequence is TGTGCCAGCAACCCAACGAAGCGGGGATCCTACGAGCAGTACTTC. Translated, it gives CASNPTKRGSYEQYF.

This clonotype was observed at least ten times. The V call is TRBV6-1, the J call TRBJ2-7; tentative D call: TRBD2 (5 bases). This CDR3 comprises 19 residues. Trimming pared 0 bases from V and 1 base from J, leaving 22 bases between. From germline, CDR1 is MNHNS and CDR2 SASEGT. The CDR3 nucleotides are TGTGCCAGCAGTGAAGCGGGTTTTGGTATAGGTGGAGGATCCTACGAGCAGTACTTC. Its protein product is CASSEAGFGIGGGSYEQYF.

This clonotype was seen more than once but under ten times. The chain recombines TRBV2 with TRBJ1-1; a weak D match, TRBD1 (5 bases). V lost 11 bases and J lost 8, with 21 bases in between. Germline V gives CDR1 SNHLY, CDR2 FYNNEI. CDR3 size: 13 residues. The DNA for the CDR3 is TGTGCCTCCAAAGATTCCGGGCGGGGCGAAGCTTTCTTT. Encoded protein: CASKDSGRGEAFF.

This clonotype was observed many times. This chain connects TRBV11-2 to TRBJ1-6; D gene unclear. Trimming left V 0 bases short and J 10 bases short, with 1 base between. Per germline, CDR1 SGHAT and CDR2 FQNNGV. CDR3 length equals 11 residues. The CDR3 nucleotides read TGTGCCAGCAGCTTAGACTCACCCCTCCACTTT. Translation gives CASSLDSPLHF. Full variable domain (rest looked up from reference TRBV11-2 and TRBJ1-6): EAGVAQSPRYKIIEKRQSVAFWCNPISGHATLYWYQQILGQGPKLLIQFQNNGVVDDSQLPKDRFSAERLKGVDSTLKIQPAKLEDSAVYLCASSLDSPLHFGNGTRLTVT.

This clonotype was observed a handful of times. The rearrangement joins TRBV13 to TRBJ2-2; TRBD2 matches 11 bases. The CDR3 contains 17 residues. Germline values: CDR1 PRHDT, CDR2 FYEKMQ (reference sequence). With V trimmed by 5 bases and J by 3 bases, 8 bases remained unmatched. The CDR3 loop is CASSPQGTSGYTGELFF. The CDR3 nucleotides read TGTGCCAGCAGCCCCCAAGGGACTAGCGGATACACCGGGGAGCTGTTTTTT.

This clonotype was found many times. The chain combines TRBV29-1 with TRBJ2-7, with 7 bases lining up with TRBD1. Trimming at V came to 2 bases and at J to 1 base, leaving 8 bases not matched to a gene. CDR1 and CDR2 (germline): SQVTM, ANQGSEA. The CDR3 is 15 residues long. DNA of the CDR3: TGCAGCGTTGAAACAACCGGGACAGCTTCCTACGAGCAGTACTTC. This encodes CSVETTGTASYEQYF.